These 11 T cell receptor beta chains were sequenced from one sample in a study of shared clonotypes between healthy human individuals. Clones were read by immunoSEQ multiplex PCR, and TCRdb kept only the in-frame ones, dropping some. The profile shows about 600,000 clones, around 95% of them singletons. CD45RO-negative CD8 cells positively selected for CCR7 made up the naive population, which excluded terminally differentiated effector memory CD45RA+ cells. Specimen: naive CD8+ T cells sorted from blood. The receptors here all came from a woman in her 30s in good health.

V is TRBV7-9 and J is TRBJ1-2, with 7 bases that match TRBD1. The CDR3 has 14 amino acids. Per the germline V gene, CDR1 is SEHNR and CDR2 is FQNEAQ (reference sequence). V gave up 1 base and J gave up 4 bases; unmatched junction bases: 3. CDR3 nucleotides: TGTGCCAGCAGCTTAGAAGGGGGCGGCTATGGCTACACCTTC. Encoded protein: CASSLEGGGYGYTF.

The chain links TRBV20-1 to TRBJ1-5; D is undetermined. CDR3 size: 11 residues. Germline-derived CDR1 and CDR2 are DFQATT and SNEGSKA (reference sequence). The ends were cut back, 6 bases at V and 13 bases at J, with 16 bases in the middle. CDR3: CSAPTPVGQHF. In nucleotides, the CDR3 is TGCAGTGCGCCGACCCCTGTAGGTCAGCATTTT.

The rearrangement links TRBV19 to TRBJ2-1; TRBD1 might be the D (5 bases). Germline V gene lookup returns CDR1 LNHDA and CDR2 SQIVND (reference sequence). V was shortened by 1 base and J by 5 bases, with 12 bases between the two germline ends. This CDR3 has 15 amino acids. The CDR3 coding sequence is TGTGCCAGTAGTATAGGGCAGGGTTCTAACAATGAGCAGTTCTTC. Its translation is CASSIGQGSNNEQFF.

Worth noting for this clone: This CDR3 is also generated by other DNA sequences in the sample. Here the CDR3 DNA reads TGTGCCAGCAGTTTATGGCGGACCGGGGAGCTGTTTTTT. Protein product: CASSLWRTGELFF. This chain joins TRBV27 and TRBJ2-2; no clear D. V lost 1 base and J 5 bases, leaving 5 bases between the germline ends. This CDR3 is built from 13 residues. CDR1 is MNHEY, CDR2 SMNVEV, per germline (reference sequence).

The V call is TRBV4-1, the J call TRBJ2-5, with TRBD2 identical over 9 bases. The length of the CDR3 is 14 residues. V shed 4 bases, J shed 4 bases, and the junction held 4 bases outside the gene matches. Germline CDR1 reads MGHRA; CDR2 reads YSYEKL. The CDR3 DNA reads TGCGCCAGCAGCCCCCGAGCGGGAGGAGAGACCCAGTACTTC. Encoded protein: CASSPRAGGETQYF.

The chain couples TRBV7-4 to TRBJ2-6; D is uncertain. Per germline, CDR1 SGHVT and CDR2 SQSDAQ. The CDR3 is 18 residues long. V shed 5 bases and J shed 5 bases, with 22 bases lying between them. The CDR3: CASSVLTSSQSRANVLTF. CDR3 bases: TGTGCCAGCAGCGTTTTGACCAGCTCACAAAGTCGGGCCAACGTCCTGACTTTC.

CDR3 region: CASSPLLAGGPDTYNEQFF. In DNA form, the CDR3 reads TGTGCCAGCAGCCCTCTTTTGGCGGGAGGGCCAGACACCTACAATGAGCAGTTCTTC. This rearrangement joins TRBV13 to TRBJ2-1; 9 bases are shared with TRBD2. The CDR3 has 19 amino acids. CDR1 and CDR2 from the germline V gene are PRHDT and FYEKMQ (reference sequence). V lost 5 bases to trimming and J lost 2 bases; unmatched junction nucleotides: 16.

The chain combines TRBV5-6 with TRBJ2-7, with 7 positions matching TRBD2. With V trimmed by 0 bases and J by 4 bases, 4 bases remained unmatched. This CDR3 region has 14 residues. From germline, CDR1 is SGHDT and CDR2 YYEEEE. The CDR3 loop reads CASSLVRGSYEQYF. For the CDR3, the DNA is TGTGCCAGCAGCTTGGTCCGCGGGAGTTACGAGCAGTACTTC.

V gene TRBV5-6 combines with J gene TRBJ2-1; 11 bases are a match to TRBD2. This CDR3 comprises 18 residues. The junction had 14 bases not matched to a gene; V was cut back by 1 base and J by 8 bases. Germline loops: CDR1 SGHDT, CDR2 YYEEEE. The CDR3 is CASSLLLAGVAHSDEQFF. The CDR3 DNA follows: TGTGCCAGCAGCTTGTTACTAGCGGGAGTTGCACATTCAGATGAGCAGTTCTTC.

The CDR3 DNA reads as TGTGCCAGCAGTGAAATGCCGGGGCTCCAGTACTTC. This sequence encodes CASSEMPGLQYF. This sequence joins TRBV2 and TRBJ2-4, with D possibly being TRBD1 or TRBD2 (5 bases each). CDR3 length equals 12 residues. Trimming stripped 2 bases from V and 13 bases from J, with 12 bases between. Germline CDR1 and CDR2: SNHLY and FYNNEI.

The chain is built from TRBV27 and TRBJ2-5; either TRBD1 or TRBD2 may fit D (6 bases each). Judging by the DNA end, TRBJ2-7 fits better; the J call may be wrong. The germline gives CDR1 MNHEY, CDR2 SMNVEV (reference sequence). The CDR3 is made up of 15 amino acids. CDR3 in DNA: TGTGCCAGCAGTCAGGGGCGCGGAGGGCCTCTCGAGCAGTACTTC. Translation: CASSQGRGGPLEQYF.